These T cell receptor beta chains were read from a single sample in a study of cytomegalovirus exposure and HLA in healthy donors. TCRdb's table, derived via immunoSEQ multiplex PCR, lists solely in-frame clones and lacks some. The sample lists about 130,000 clones; about 85% were seen once. The sample comprised PBMCs. The receptor set was obtained from a boy aged 5-17 years in good health and CMV-seronegative. Each CDR3 is given with its conserved first and last residue. The D gene is left open where the match is weak. Size is stated for part of the rows, as once, few or many counts, or as a class when the clone is expanded.

CDR3 protein	CDR3 DNA	V gene	clone size	D gene	J gene
CASSIGDRLNQPQHF	TGTGCCAGTAGTATAGGGGACAGACTCAATCAGCCCCAGCATTTT	TRBV19	-	TRBD1	TRBJ1-5
CASKDGDEQFF	TGTGCCAGCAAAGACGGGGATGAGCAGTTCTTC	TRBV2	-	-	TRBJ2-1
CASSMGRASGYTF	TGTGCCAGTAGTATGGGCAGGGCGAGTGGCTACACCTTC	TRBV19	-	-	TRBJ1-2
CASSKEHRDKNIQYF	TGTGCCAGCAGCAAAGAGCACCGAGACAAAAACATTCAGTACTTC	TRBV21-1	-	-	TRBJ2-4
CASRKSSYNEQFF	TGTGCCAGTAGGAAGAGCTCCTACAATGAGCAGTTCTTC	TRBV19	-	-	TRBJ2-1
CASSQVSQGRDTQYF	TGCGCCAGCAGCCAAGTTTCGCAGGGTCGAGATACGCAGTATTTT	TRBV4-3	-	-	TRBJ2-3
CASSDRGFSGANVLTF	TGCGCCAGCAGTGATAGGGGCTTCTCTGGGGCCAACGTCCTGACTTTC	TRBV10-1	-	-	TRBJ2-6
CASSPFFGGPGKQYF	TGTGCCAGCAGCCCCTTTTTCGGGGGGCCAGGGAAGCAGTACTTC	TRBV12-1	-	-	TRBJ2-7
CASSLRLDGVAEQFF	TGTGCCAGCAGCCTTCGACTAGACGGGGTCGCTGAGCAGTTCTTC	TRBV7-3	-	-	TRBJ2-1
CASSSRDRGNEKLFF	TGTGCCAGCAGCTCCCGGGACAGGGGCAATGAAAAACTGTTTTTT	TRBV7-9	once	TRBD1	TRBJ1-4
CAGLRDTINSPLHF	TGTGCCGGCCTTCGGGACACCATCAATTCACCCCTCCACTTT	TRBV19	-	-	TRBJ1-6
CATSRDRNLAYTEQFF	TGTGCCACCAGCAGAGATCGGAATCTAGCGTACACTGAGCAGTTCTTC	TRBV15	-	-	TRBJ2-1
CASSRSSYEQYF	TGTGCCAGCAGCCGCAGTTCCTACGAGCAGTACTTC	TRBV7-2	-	-	TRBJ2-7
CASSLDLGRANEQYF	TGCGCCAGCAGCTTGGATTTGGGCAGGGCCAACGAGCAGTACTTC	TRBV5-1	few	-	TRBJ2-7
CASRPGGTAYEQYF	TGTGCCAGCCGCCCGGGAGGCACCGCCTACGAGCAGTACTTC	TRBV27	once	TRBD2	TRBJ2-7
CASSLGAGYTGELFF	TGTGCCAGCAGCTTAGGGGCGGGGTACACCGGGGAGCTGTTTTTT	TRBV7-9	-	-	TRBJ2-2
CAWSPSGGALHGYTF	TGTGCCTGGAGTCCGTCAGGGGGCGCGTTACATGGCTACACCTTC	TRBV30	-	TRBD1	TRBJ1-2
CASSFISELFF	TGTGCCAGCAGCTTTATCTCGGAGCTGTTTTTT	TRBV7-2	few	-	TRBJ2-2
CASSLGTGEAFF	TGTGCCAGCAGCTTAGGAACAGGGGAAGCTTTCTTT	TRBV7-6	-	-	TRBJ1-1
CASSLPGTGEETQYF	TGTGCCAGCAGCTTACCCGGGACAGGGGAAGAGACCCAGTACTTC	TRBV7-8	-	TRBD1	TRBJ2-5
CATSRGRQDNQPQHF	TGTGCCACCAGCAGAGGAAGACAGGACAATCAGCCCCAGCATTTT	TRBV15	-	-	TRBJ1-5
CASSLLTDYEQYF	TGTGCCAGCAGCTTGCTGACAGACTACGAGCAGTACTTC	TRBV5-6	-	-	TRBJ2-7